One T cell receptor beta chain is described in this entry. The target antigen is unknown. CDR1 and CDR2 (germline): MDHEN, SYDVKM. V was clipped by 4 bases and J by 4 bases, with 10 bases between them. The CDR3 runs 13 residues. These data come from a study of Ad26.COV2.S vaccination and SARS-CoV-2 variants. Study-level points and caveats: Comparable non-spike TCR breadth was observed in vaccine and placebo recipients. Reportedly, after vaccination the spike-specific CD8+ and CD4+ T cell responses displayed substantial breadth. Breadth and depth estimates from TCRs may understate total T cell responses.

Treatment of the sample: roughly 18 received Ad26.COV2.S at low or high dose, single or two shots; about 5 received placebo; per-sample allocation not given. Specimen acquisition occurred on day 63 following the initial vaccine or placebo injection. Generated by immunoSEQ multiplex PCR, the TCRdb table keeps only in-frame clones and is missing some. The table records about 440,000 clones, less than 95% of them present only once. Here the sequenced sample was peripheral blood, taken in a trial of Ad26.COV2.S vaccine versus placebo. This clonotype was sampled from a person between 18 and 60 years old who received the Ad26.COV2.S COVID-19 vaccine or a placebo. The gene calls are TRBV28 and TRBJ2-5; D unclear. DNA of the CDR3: TGTGCCAGCAGTTCCTCAATAAGAGAGACCCAGTACTTC. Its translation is CASSSSIRETQYF.